This T cell receptor (beta chain) was captured by sequencing in a study of T cells in tuberculosis. For the study at large: In South Africa, adults with active tuberculosis were compared with IGRA-negative and latently infected IGRA-positive adolescents.

Notes on the study in general: Selection depended on which cryopreserved specimens were available.

Germline-derived CDR1 and CDR2 are LGHNA and YSLEER. The length of the CDR3 is 17 residues. V trimming: 0 bases; J trimming: 1 base; junction bases outside the gene matches: 3. The repertoire was sequenced with immunoSEQ multiplex PCR; TCRdb's copy has only in-frame clones and lacks some. Among 20,000 to 25,000 clones listed, 85% to 90% were seen once. Concerning this clone: Its specificity is not known.

The sample comprised PBMCs. The chain couples TRBV4-3 to TRBJ2-2; the match to TRBD2 covers 9 bases. The receptor was isolated from a donor between 5 and 29 years old with latent tuberculosis or without tuberculosis infection. Written as DNA, the CDR3 is TGCGCCAGCAGCCAAGATTCAGCGGGGGGGAACACCGGGGAGCTGTTTTTT. Protein sequence: CASSQDSAGGNTGELFF.